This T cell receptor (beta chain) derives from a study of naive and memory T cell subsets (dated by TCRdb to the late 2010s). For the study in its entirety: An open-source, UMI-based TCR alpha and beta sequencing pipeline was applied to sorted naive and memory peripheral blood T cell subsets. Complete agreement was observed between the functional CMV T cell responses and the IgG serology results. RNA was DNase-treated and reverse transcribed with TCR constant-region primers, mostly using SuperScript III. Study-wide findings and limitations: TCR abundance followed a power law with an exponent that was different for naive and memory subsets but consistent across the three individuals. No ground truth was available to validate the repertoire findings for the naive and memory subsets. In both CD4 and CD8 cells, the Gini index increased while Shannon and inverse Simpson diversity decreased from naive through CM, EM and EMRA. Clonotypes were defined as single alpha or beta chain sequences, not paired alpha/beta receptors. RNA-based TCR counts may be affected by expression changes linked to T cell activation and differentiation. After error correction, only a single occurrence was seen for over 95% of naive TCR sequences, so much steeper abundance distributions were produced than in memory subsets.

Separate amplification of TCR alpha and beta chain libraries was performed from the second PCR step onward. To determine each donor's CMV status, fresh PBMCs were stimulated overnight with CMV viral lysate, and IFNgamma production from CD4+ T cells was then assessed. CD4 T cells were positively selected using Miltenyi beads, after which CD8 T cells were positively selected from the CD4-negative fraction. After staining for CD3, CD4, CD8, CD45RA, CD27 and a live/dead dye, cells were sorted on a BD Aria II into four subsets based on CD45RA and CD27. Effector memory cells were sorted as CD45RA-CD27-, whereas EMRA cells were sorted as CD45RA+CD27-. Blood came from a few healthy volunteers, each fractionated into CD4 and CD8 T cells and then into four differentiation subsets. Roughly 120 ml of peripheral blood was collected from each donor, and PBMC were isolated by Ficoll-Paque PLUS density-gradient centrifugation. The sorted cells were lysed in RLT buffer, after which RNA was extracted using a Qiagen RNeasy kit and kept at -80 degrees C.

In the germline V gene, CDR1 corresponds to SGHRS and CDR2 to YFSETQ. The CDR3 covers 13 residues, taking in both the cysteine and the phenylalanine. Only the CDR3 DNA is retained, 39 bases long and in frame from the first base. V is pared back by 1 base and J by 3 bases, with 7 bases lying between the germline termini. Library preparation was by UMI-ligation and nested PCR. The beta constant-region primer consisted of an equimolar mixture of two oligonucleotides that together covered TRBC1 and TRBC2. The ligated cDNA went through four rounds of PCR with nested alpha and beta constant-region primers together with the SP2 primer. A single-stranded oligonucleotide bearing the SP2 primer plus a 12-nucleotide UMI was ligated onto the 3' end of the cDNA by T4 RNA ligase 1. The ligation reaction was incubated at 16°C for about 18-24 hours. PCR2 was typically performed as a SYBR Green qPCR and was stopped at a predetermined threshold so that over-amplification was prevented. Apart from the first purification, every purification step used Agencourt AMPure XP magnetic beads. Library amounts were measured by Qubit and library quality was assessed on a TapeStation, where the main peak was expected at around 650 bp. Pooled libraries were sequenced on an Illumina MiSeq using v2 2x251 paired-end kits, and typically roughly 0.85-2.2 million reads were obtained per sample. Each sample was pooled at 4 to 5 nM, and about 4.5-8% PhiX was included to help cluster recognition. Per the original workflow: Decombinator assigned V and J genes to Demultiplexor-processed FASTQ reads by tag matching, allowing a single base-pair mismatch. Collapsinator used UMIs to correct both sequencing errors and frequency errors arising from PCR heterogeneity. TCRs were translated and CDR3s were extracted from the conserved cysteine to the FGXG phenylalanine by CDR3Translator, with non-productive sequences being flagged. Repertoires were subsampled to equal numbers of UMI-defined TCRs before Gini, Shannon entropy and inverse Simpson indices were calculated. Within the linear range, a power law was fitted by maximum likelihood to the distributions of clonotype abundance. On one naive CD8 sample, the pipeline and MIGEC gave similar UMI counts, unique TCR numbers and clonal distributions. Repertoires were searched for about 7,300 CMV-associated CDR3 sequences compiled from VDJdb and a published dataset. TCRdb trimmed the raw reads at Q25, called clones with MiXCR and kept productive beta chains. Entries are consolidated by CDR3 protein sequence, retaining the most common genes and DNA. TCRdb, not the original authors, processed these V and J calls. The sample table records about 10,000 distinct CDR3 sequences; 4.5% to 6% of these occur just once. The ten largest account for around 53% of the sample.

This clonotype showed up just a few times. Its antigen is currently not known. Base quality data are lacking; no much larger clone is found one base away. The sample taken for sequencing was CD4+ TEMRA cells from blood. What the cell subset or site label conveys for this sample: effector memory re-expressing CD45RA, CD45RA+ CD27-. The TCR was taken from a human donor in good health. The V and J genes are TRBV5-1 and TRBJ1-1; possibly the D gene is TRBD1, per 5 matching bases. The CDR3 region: CASSLRGDTEAFF. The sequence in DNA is TGCGCCAGCAGCTTGCGAGGGGACACTGAAGCTTTCTTT.